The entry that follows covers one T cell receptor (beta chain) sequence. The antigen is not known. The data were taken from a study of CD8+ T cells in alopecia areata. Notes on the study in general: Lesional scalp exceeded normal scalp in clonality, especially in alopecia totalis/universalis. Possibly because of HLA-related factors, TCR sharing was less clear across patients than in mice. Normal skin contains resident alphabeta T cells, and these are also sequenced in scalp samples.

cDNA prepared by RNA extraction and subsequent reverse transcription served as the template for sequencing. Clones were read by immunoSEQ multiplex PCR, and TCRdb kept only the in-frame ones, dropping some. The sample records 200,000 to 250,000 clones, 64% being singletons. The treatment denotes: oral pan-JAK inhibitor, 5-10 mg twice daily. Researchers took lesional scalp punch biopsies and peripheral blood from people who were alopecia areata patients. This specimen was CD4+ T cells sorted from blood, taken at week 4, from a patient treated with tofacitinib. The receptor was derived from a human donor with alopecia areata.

CDR3 in amino acids: CASSVVLNSPLHF. CDR3 nucleotide sequence: TGTGCCAGCAGCGTTGTTCTTAATTCACCCCTCCACTTT. The chain recombines TRBV9 with TRBJ1-6; no clear D. The V gene lost 2 bases and the J gene lost 6 bases, with 6 bases spanning the gap. The CDR3 extends over 13 amino acids. CDR1 and CDR2 (germline): SGDLS, YYNGEE.